This T cell receptor beta chain was retrieved from a study of long-term antiretroviral therapy in people with HIV (dated by TCRdb to between 2021 and 2022). For context, the study as a whole: Collection of the earliest samples took place about a decade ahead of the 2015 WHO recommendation for immediate ART, at a time when ART was typically delayed until CD4 counts fell. A retrospective serial study tested whether changes in peripheral blood TRB repertoire composition and diversity were associated with ART initiation and durable HIV suppression. The cohort contributed about 200 cryopreserved PBMC samples from about 31 adults with confirmed HIV infection, collected serially over a mean of 6 years (range 1-12). About 35% of the 30 participants with HIV were female. Test extractions of a monoclonal T-cell line alongside 30 to 35 polyclonal samples showed no cross-contamination during QIAcube processing. The paper as a whole reports these results and caveats: Starting ART was linked to a significant rise in TRB diversity, yet even with long-term ART the diversity remained significantly lower than in transplant donor controls. At every time point, the repertoire was dominated by expanded TRB clones first identified before ART initiation, although this dominance fluctuated and, in many PLHIV, declined after ART. Because cell numbers in pre-ART samples were limited, unsorted PBMC were profiled instead of sorted CD4+ and CD8+ T cells. The samples were dated from about 2003 to 2018, and the ART regimens that were used may be less effective than current ART regimens. HIV repertoires had narrower CDR3 length ranges than controls, and the network structure suggested an antigen-experienced repertoire that shifted only slightly toward naive after ART. Since PBMC availability was limited, sequencing covered only the TCR beta chain, with no alpha chain pairing. Inferences about post-ART repertoire changes were limited because no data were available on ART adherence, viral resistance or therapy changes.

In the case of this clone: Its cognate antigen has yet to be identified. Base qualities are not provided; no much larger clone lies one nucleotide away.

The immunoSEQ hsTCRB v3.0 assay was used at survey level resolution for TRB variable region sequencing. The target sequencing depth for TRB was about 40,000-55,000 T-cell genomes per sample. TRB libraries were pooled and sequenced on an Illumina MiSeq using a v3 150-cycle kit. The original methods were these. Analysis of repertoires was carried out in R inside a reproducible Nextflow workflow spanning QC, data transformation and analysis. Custom analyses were implemented in LymphoSeq2, an R package for AIRR-Seq data exploration. After excluding several samples that yielded fewer than 5000 total TRB sequences, 150 to 200 HIV repertoires remained for analysis. Of the 188 retained HIV repertoires, under 65 were collected before and 129 after ART initiation. Each repertoire was downsampled to 5000 TRB nucleotide sequences, and summary statistics were averaged across 100 downsampling iterations. Only TRB sequences with CDR3 regions of at least seven amino acids were retained for analysis. Diversity was assessed using a clonality score derived from Shannon entropy and using the Gini coefficient. Repertoire networks linked the top 5000 CDR3 amino acid sequences whenever two sequences differed by an edit distance of one. For TRB CDR3 amino acid sequences, GLIPH2 was used to predict antigen specificity groups and MHC restriction. Known CMV, EBV, HIV or tissue antigen associations were flagged by matching CDR3 amino acid sequences against VDJdb and McPAS-TCR. Pre-ART, post-ART and control groups were compared with Wilcoxon signed-rank tests and Holm-Bonferroni correction. In TCRdb, the immuneACCESS table is reduced to in-frame sequences with V and J assigned. These tables do not hold every clone; where another copy was compared, an unresolved V gene accounts for under half, and the others remain unexplained. V and J calls and clone size follow that table, whereas D and trimming were derived from the DNA. The sample data list about 35,000 clones, and approximately 85% of these were observed just once. About 10% of the sample is held by the ten biggest clonotypes.

CDR1 GTSNPN and CDR2 SVGIG are derived from the germline V gene (reference sequence). The CDR3 covers 13 residues, taking in both the cysteine and the phenylalanine. Kept here is only the CDR3 DNA, which spans 39 bases and is read in frame from base 1. At the junction V is shortened by 2 bases and J by 8 bases, with 10 bases in between. Inclusion was restricted to participants for whom at least one PBMC sample before ART initiation and at least two post-ART samples were available. Treatment was received in the United States of America by all participants with HIV. Cryopreserved samples of about 0.95-11 million PBMC were thawed and washed before DNA extraction. At the time of the earliest PBMC sample for each participant with HIV, ages ranged from about 23 to 60 years. PBMC samples from each participant spanned 1-4 timepoints before ART initiation and 2-8 timepoints after ART initiation, with a median of 7 samples. Serial HIV viral load, CD4+ T-cell count, ART history and demographic data were obtained for every participant. Using a Qiagen kit on a QIAcube, genomic DNA was extracted from unsorted PBMC, with samples processed in batches of 12.

This receptor was obtained from a man aged 18 to 29 with HIV. The chain employs TRBV30 and TRBJ1-6; the D gene is not confidently resolved. This material consisted of unsorted PBMCs, taken 2.2 years after starting antiretroviral therapy. The DNA sequence is TGTGCCTGGAGTCGTGATTCGGATTCACCCCTCCACTTT. Its coded protein is CAWSRDSDSPLHF. The full variable domain, completed from the reference TRBV30 and TRBJ1-6 proteins outside the CDR3, reads SQTIHQWPATLVQPVGSPLSLECTVEGTSNPNLYWYRQAAGRGLQLLFYSVGIGQISSEVPQNLSASRPQDRQFILSSKKLLLSDSGFYLCAWSRDSDSPLHFGNGTRLTVT.